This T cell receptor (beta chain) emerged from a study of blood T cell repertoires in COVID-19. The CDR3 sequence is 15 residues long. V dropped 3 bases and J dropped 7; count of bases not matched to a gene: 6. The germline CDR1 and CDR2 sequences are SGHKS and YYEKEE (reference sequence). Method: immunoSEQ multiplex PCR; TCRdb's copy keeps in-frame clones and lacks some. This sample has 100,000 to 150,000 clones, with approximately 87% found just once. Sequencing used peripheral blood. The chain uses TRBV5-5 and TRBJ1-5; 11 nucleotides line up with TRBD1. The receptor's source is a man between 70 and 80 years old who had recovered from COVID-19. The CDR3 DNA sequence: TGTGCCAGCAGCTCCGGGACAGGGGGGAGGCAGCCCCAGCATTTT. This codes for CASSSGTGGRQPQHF.